This TCR beta chain was sequenced for a study of T cell responses to AZD1222 COVID-19 vaccine. Study-wide results and caveats: Donor demographics were predominantly white British with a female majority; clonal diversity may be underestimated. Vaccination with two AZD1222 doses was followed by a rise in Spike-specific TCR breadth and depth.

Remarks on this clone: The antigen is unknown.

This CDR3 spans 15 amino acids. Germline V gene sequence: CDR1 SEHNR, CDR2 FQNEAQ (reference sequence). Trimming left V 5 bases short and J 1 base short, with 14 bases between. Measured with immunoSEQ multiplex PCR; TCRdb has only the in-frame clones, and not every one. The sample records about 120,000 clones, roughly 91% being singletons. The chain is built from TRBV7-9 and TRBJ1-2, with D uncertain. The TCR originated in an adult who received the AZD1222 COVID-19 vaccine. This sample comprised peripheral blood, obtained 28 days after the second AZD1222 dose. The CDR3 sequence: CASSLDGSNNYGYTF. DNA of the CDR3: TGTGCCAGCAGCCTAGACGGTTCGAATAACTATGGCTACACCTTC.